The clone carrying this T cell receptor beta chain was counted at least ten times. Its antigen is undetermined. The data were obtained in a study of CD8 T cells in ankylosing spondylitis. Study conclusions and caveats: Made up of eight highly homologous variants, a TCR beta motif appeared characteristic of ankylosing spondylitis blood.

Libraries of TCR beta came from quantitative 5'-RACE with molecular barcodes. TCRdb passed the 5' RACE reads through MiXCR, listing each CDR3 protein once. The repertoire has about 140,000 distinct CDR3 sequences, about an eighth of them found once; the top ten carry around 4.3%. CDR3 length: 14 amino acids. V was trimmed by 7 bases and J by 2 bases, leaving 12 bases between them. Germline V gene data show CDR1 as MRHNA and CDR2 as SNTAGT. This chain uses TRBV6-4 with TRBJ1-3, with D perhaps matching TRBD1 (6 bases). The TCR originated in a female donor with ankylosing spondylitis or in good health (not recorded which). Specimen: blood, either unsorted or a sorted T cell fraction (not recorded which). DNA of the CDR3: TGTGCCAGCAAGCGGGGGCAGGCTGGAAACACCATATATTTT. It yields the protein CASKRGQAGNTIYF.